The clone carrying this TCR beta chain has only one observation. Trimming stripped 6 bases from V and 7 bases from J, with 21 bases between. This CDR3 has 15 amino acids. Germline values: CDR1 MNHEY, CDR2 SVGAGI. This sample stems from a study of OX40 agonist ivuxolimab in advanced cancers. Study information: The mean age was approximately 60 years, ranging from about 23 to 79, with approximately 85% of participants male. Prior anti-PD-1, anti-PD-L1 or anti-CTLA-4 therapy was allowed; about 39% had some. One hepatocellular carcinoma and a couple of cutaneous melanoma patients partially responded.

The method was immunoSEQ multiplex PCR; TCRdb's version includes in-frame clones alone and lacks a portion of them. The table lists about 60,000 clones, around 83% of them singletons. The origin of this receptor is an adult with an advanced solid tumor such as melanoma, head and neck, liver or kidney cancer. The chain is built from TRBV6-5 and TRBJ1-2, with D maybe TRBD1 (5 bases). The sample here was CD4+ or CD8+ T cells sorted from blood, taken in a trial of the OX40 agonist ivuxolimab. DNA of the CDR3: TGTGCCAGCAGCCCCTCTTTTCAGGGTTTGCGTGGCTACACCTTC. This sequence encodes CASSPSFQGLRGYTF.